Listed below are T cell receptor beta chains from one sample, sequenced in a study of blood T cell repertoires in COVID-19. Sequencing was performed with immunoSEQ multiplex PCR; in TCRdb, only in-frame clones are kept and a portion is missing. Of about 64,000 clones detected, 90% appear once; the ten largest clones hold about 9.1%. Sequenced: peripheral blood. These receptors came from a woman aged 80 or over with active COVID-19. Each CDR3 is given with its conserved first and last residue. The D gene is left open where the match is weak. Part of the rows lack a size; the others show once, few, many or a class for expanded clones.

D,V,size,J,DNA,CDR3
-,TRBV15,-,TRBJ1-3,TGTGCCACCAGCAGAGATGGAGTCGCAGGGGCCCGCTCTGGAAACACCATATATTTT,CATSRDGVAGARSGNTIYF
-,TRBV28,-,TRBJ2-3,TGTGCCAGCAGTTTAAAAGGGGGAGCGGTCACAGATACGCAGTATTTT,CASSLKGGAVTDTQYF
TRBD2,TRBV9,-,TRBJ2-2,TGTGCCAGCAGCGCCCTAGCGGGAACGAACACCGGGGAGCTGTTTTTT,CASSALAGTNTGELFF
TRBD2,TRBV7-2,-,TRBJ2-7,TGTGCCAGCAGCTCACAGTTAGCGGGAGCAAGCCTAGAGCAGTACTTC,CASSSQLAGASLEQYF
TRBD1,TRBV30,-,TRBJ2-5,TGTGCCGGGACAGGGCAGGAGACCCAGTACTTC,CAGTGQETQYF
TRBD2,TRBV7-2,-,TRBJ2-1,TGTGCCAGCAGTTGGGGCCGCGGGAGGGGGCCGACCAATGAGCAGTTCTTC,CASSWGRGRGPTNEQFF
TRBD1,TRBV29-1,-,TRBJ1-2,TGCAGCTCGCGCCCGGGACAGGGAGAAGGCTACACCTTC,CSSRPGQGEGYTF
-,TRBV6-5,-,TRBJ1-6,TGTGCCAGCAGTCCCCTGCGGGGCGATTCACCCCTCCACTTT,CASSPLRGDSPLHF
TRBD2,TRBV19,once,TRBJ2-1,TGTGCCAGTAGCCCACTAGCGGACTCCTACAATGAGCAGTTCTTC,CASSPLADSYNEQFF
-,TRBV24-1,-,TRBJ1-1,TGTGCCACCCGAGGGGGATTAGCGAACACTGAAGCTTTCTTT,CATRGGLANTEAFF
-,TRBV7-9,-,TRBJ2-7,TGTGCCAGCAGCTTTGCGGGACCCTCCTACGAGCAGTACTTC,CASSFAGPSYEQYF
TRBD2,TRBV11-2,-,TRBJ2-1,TGTGCCAGCAGTTCGAGGGGCGGACTAGTGCACAATGAGCAGTTCTTC,CASSSRGGLVHNEQFF
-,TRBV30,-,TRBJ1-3,TGTGCCTGGAGTGTAACGGGTTTTCGCTCTGGAAACACCATATATTTT,CAWSVTGFRSGNTIYF
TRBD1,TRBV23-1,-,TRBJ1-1,TGCGCCAGCAGTCAATCGAGCGACAGGGGGCGAGGGAACACTGAAGCTTTCTTT,CASSQSSDRGRGNTEAFF
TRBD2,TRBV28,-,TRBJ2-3,TGTGCCACCACCGCGAATGGAGCGGGGGTGGAAGATACGCAGTATTTT,CATTANGAGVEDTQYF
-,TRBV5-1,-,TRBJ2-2,TGCGCCAGCAGCTCCACCTTTGGGGCCGCCAACGGGGAGCTGTTTTTT,CASSSTFGAANGELFF
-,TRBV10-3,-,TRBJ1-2,TGTGCCATCAGTGAACCGGGAATGGGTGGCTACACCTTC,CAISEPGMGGYTF
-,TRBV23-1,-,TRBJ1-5,TGCGCCAGCAGTCAAAGGGTACAGGTCAATCAGCCCCAGCATTTT,CASSQRVQVNQPQHF
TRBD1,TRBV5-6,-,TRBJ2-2,TGTGCCAGCAGGAGAACCGGGACAGGGGACCCCGGGGAGCTGTTTTTT,CASRRTGTGDPGELFF
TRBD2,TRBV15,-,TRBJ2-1,TGTGCCACCAGCAGAGAGGGGCTAGCGGGAGCCTACAATGAGCAGTTCTTC,CATSREGLAGAYNEQFF
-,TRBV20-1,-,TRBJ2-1,TGCAGTGCTAGACCATACAATGAGCAGTTCTTC,CSARPYNEQFF
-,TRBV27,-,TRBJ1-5,TGTGCCAGCAGTTTATCATGGCAGAGCAATCAGCCCCAGCATTTT,CASSLSWQSNQPQHF
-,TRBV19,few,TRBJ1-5,TGTGCCAGTAGTTGGTCAGGGGGCAATCAGCCCCAGCATTTT,CASSWSGGNQPQHF
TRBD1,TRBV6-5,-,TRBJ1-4,TGTGCCAGCGGAGATGACAGGGAGGACGAAAAACTGTTTTTT,CASGDDREDEKLFF
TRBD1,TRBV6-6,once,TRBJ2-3,TGTGCCAGCAGTTACTCGACAGGGTTGGGCACAGATACGCAGTATTTT,CASSYSTGLGTDTQYF
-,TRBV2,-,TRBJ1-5,TGTGCCAGCAGGTTCAGGGTCAATAGCAATCAGCCCCAGCATTTT,CASRFRVNSNQPQHF
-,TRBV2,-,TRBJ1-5,TGTGCCAGCGGTCGGGGGGCGCGCGCCATTAACAATCAGCCCCAGCATTTT,CASGRGARAINNQPQHF
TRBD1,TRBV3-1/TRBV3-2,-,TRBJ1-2,TGTGCCAGCAGCCAAGATGAGGTTCAGGGGGTTGGAGGCTACACCTTC,CASSQDEVQGVGGYTF
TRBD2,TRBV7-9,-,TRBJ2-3,TGTGCCAGCAGCTCTAGCGGGATAGGAGATACGCAGTATTTT,CASSSSGIGDTQYF
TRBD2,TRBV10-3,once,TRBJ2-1,TGTGCCGTAGACCAAGGAACCCCCACTAGCGCGGACTACAATGAGCAGTTCTTC,CAVDQGTPTSADYNEQFF
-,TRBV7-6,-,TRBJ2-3,TGTGCCAGCAGCTCCAGAGGGCAACGCACAGATACGCAGTATTTT,CASSSRGQRTDTQYF
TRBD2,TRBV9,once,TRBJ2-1,TGTGCCAGCAGCGTGGGGGGAGGGAGAGGGTTTTACAATGAGCAGTTCTTC,CASSVGGGRGFYNEQFF
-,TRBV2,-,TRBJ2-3,TGTGCCAGCAGTGAAGAGCTTGGTGGCCAGGGTGGCGCAGATACGCAGTATTTT,CASSEELGGQGGADTQYF
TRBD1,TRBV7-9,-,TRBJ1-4,TGTGCCAGCAGCTTAGCGTTTTCGGGACAGACTAATGAAAAACTGTTTTTT,CASSLAFSGQTNEKLFF
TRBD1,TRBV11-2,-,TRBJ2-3,TGTGCCAGCAGCTTAGTAGGGGGCGGTGACACAGATACGCAGTATTTT,CASSLVGGGDTDTQYF
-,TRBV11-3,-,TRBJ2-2,TGTGCCAGCAGCTCTCTTAACACCGGGGAGCTGTTTTTT,CASSSLNTGELFF
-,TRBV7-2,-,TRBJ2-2,TGTGCCAGCAGCGACACTAACACCGGGGAGCTGTTTTTT,CASSDTNTGELFF